This T cell receptor beta chain appears in the sequencing data of a study of Graves' ophthalmopathy and Graves' hyperthyroidism. V was pared by 4 bases and J by 3 bases, with 9 bases between. This CDR3 is 13 amino acids long. Germline V gene data show CDR1 as MNHEY and CDR2 as SMNVEV (reference sequence). Transcripts of RNA were the source for amplifying TCR beta CDR3 regions. An initial RT-PCR round employing HTBI primers preceded a second-round multiplex PCR. TCRdb analysed the multiplex PCR reads with MiXCR anew, one entry per CDR3 protein. The sample carries about 620,000 distinct CDR3 sequences, around a fifth recorded once. In this sample, this clonotype turned up a few times.

V usage is TRBV27 and J usage is TRBJ1-2, with D unclear. The sequenced sample was peripheral blood. This receptor was taken from a woman in her late teens or twenties with stable Graves' hyperthyroidism. Some clones in this sample may be carry-over from other donors' samples. For the CDR3, the DNA is TGTGCCAGCAGTTCTGCTGCGGACTATGGCTACACCTTC. Its protein is CASSSAADYGYTF.